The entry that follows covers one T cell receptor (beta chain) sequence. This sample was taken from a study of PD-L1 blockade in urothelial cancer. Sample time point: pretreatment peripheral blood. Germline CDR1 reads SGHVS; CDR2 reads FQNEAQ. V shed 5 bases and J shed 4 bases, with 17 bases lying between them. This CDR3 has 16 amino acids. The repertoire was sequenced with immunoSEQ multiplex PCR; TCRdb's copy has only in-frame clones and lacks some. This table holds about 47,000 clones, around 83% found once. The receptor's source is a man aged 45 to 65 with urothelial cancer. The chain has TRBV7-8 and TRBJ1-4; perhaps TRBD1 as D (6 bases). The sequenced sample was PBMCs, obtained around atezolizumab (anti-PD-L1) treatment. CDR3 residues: CASSGRGDTFNEKLFF. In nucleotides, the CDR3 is TGTGCCAGCAGCGGACGTGGGGACACCTTTAATGAAAAACTGTTTTTT.